This TCR beta chain was retrieved from a study of shared clonotypes between healthy human individuals. The sample holds a few counts of this clone. The antigen is unknown. The germline CDR1 and CDR2 sequences are SGDLS and YYNGEE. The CDR3 contains 14 residues. Trimming removed 3 bases from V and 4 bases from J; junction bases left unmatched: 4. Genomic DNA from each subset was divided evenly over several immunoSEQ plates. Replicate PCRs run on sorted subsets employed 200 to 250 ng DNA, 25,000 to 35,000 T cell genomes. Profiling relied on immunoSEQ multiplex PCR, and the TCRdb table lists in-frame clones only, not all of them. In the table there are about a million clones, 60% to 85% of which are singletons. Study results and limitations: Clonotypes not shared had lower generation probabilities than those common to all four donors.

Only Caucasian adults living in Nashville, Tennessee made up the donor group. Material: memory CD4+ T cells from PBMCs. Subset denoted: CD45RA-negative fraction. The sequence was obtained from a man aged 18 to 35 in good health. Some clones in this sample may be carry-over from other donors' samples. The rearrangement uses TRBV9 and TRBJ1-2; TRBD1 matches at 9 bases. The CDR3 DNA is TGTGCCAGCAGCGACGGGGACAGGGCCTATGGCTACACCTTC. As protein: CASSDGDRAYGYTF.